The clone carrying this TCR beta chain has just a few counts. Arm-PCR of CDR3 regions and iRepertoire HTBI primers were the basis on which TCR beta libraries were built. One entry per CDR3 protein, called by TCRdb with MiXCR from the multiplex PCR reads. The sample has approximately 690,000 distinct CDR3 sequences, around 30% seen once. This entry belongs to a study of regulatory T cells in long-lasting Graves disease. V was trimmed by 8 bases and J by 3 bases, leaving 11 bases between them. Germline V gene sequence: CDR1 MDHEN, CDR2 SYDVKM. The CDR3 sequence is 12 residues long. As to time point: persistent/refractory GD, antithyroid drugs over 5 years with positive TRAb. PBMC RNA was the source of the TCR library.

The source is a female donor with Graves disease. Sequencing was performed on peripheral blood mononuclear cells (PBMCs), taken when the disease was refractory, from a patient treated with antithyroid drugs. The chain employs TRBV28 and TRBJ2-7; the D gene could be TRBD1 or TRBD2 (5 bases each). The CDR3 coding sequence is TGTGCCAGCGGGGACGGTGGCTACGAGCAGTACTTC. This encodes CASGDGGYEQYF.